A selection of T cell receptor beta chains follows, all from one sample in a study of blood T cell repertoires in COVID-19. Method: immunoSEQ multiplex PCR; TCRdb's copy keeps in-frame clones and lacks some. Among under 300,000 clones listed, approximately 79% were seen once. What was sequenced was peripheral blood. The receptors derive from a woman aged 40 to 50 with active or convalescent COVID-19. The CDR3 runs from the conserved cysteine through the conserved F or W. A D gene is named only where the DNA matches it firmly. Rows give clone size only sometimes, using once, few, many, or a class for an expanded clone.

size,V,D,J,length,DNA,CDR3
-,TRBV3-1/TRBV3-2,TRBD2,TRBJ2-1,18,TGTGCCAGCAGCCAGGGAAGACTAGCCTATAGCTCCTACAATGAGCAGTTCTTC,CASSQGRLAYSSYNEQFF
-,TRBV12-3/TRBV12-4,-,TRBJ1-2,12,TGTGCCAGCAGTTTCTCGAAGGGGGGCTACACCTTC,CASSFSKGGYTF
-,TRBV2,-,TRBJ2-5,11,TGTGCCAGCAGACTCGAAGAGACCCAGTACTTC,CASRLEETQYF
-,TRBV30,-,TRBJ1-1,15,TGTGCCTGGAGTGTAACCGGGGGAACGAACACTGAAGCTTTCTTT,CAWSVTGGTNTEAFF
-,TRBV5-1,TRBD1,TRBJ1-3,16,TGCGCCAGCAGCTTGGCCGGGACAGGGCGCGGAAACACCATATATTTT,CASSLAGTGRGNTIYF
-,TRBV4-1,-,TRBJ1-2,13,TGCGCCAGCAGCACCGAGGGTCTCAATGGCTACACCTTC,CASSTEGLNGYTF
-,TRBV5-5,-,TRBJ1-4,16,TGTGCCAGCAGCCTCTACGTTGGGCACACTAATGAAAAACTGTTTTTT,CASSLYVGHTNEKLFF
-,TRBV20-1,-,TRBJ1-6,15,TGCAGTGCTAGTCCGGAGAGCTCCTATAATTCACCCCTCCACTTT,CSASPESSYNSPLHF
-,TRBV6-6,-,TRBJ2-1,13,TGTGCCAGCAGTGGGGGCTATCCGGATGAGCAGTTCTTC,CASSGGYPDEQFF
-,TRBV19,TRBD2,TRBJ2-1,14,TGTGCCAGTAGACGTAGCGGGGTCTCTAATGAGCAGTTCTTC,CASRRSGVSNEQFF
-,TRBV27,-,TRBJ2-7,14,TGTGCCAGCAGTTTATCGCCAGGGGAGGGCGAGCAGTACTTC,CASSLSPGEGEQYF
few,TRBV5-1,-,TRBJ1-1,13,TGCGCCAGCAGCTTGGGGCGGGTCGCTGAAGCTTTCTTT,CASSLGRVAEAFF
-,TRBV30,-,TRBJ1-2,10,TGTGCCTCCTCTCGGGGTGGCTACACCTTC,CASSRGGYTF
-,TRBV18,-,TRBJ1-5,13,TGTGCCAGCTCAGACAGTAGCAATCAGCCCCAGCATTTT,CASSDSSNQPQHF
-,TRBV12-3/TRBV12-4,-,TRBJ2-2,12,TGTGCCAGCAACCAGGGGACCGGGGAGCTGTTTTTT,CASNQGTGELFF
-,TRBV5-1,-,TRBJ2-5,14,TGCGCCAGCAGCTTGGTCCGGAGCCAAGAGACCCAGTACTTC,CASSLVRSQETQYF
-,TRBV30,-,TRBJ1-6,18,TGTGCCTGGAGTTCGAATCTTATTTCCGGGAGCGATAATTCACCCCTCCACTTT,CAWSSNLISGSDNSPLHF
once,TRBV3-1/TRBV3-2,-,TRBJ1-1,15,TGTGCCAGCAGCCGCGGGGGAGGTGGGAACACTGAAGCTTTCTTT,CASSRGGGGNTEAFF
-,TRBV2,TRBD1,TRBJ1-3,15,TGTGCCAGCAGGATGGCCGGACAGGCTGGAAACACCATATATTTT,CASRMAGQAGNTIYF
-,TRBV18,TRBD1,TRBJ1-5,18,TGTGCCAGCTCACGAATAAGACAGGGGGCTGGGGATTTTCAGCCCCAGCATTTT,CASSRIRQGAGDFQPQHF
-,TRBV3-1/TRBV3-2,TRBD1,TRBJ2-5,14,TGTGCCAGCAGCCAATCAGGGGGCCAGGAGACCCAGTACTTC,CASSQSGGQETQYF
-,TRBV3-1/TRBV3-2,TRBD1,TRBJ1-2,13,TGTGCCAGCAGCCAAGGACAGGGGGGAGGCTACACCTTC,CASSQGQGGGYTF
-,TRBV3-1/TRBV3-2,TRBD1,TRBJ1-5,14,TGTGCCAGCAGCCAGGCGGGAAAGACAGGGTCTCAGCATTTT,CASSQAGKTGSQHF
-,TRBV6-5,TRBD1,TRBJ2-3,15,TGTGCCAGCAGTTCACCGGACAGGGGTACAGATACGCAGTATTTT,CASSSPDRGTDTQYF
-,TRBV19,TRBD2,TRBJ2-3,15,TGTGCCAGTAGGAGCGGGGGGGGAGGCACAGATACGCAGTATTTT,CASRSGGGGTDTQYF
-,TRBV28,-,TRBJ1-2,12,TGTGCCAGCATCAGTATGGCGGGTGGCTACACCTTC,CASISMAGGYTF
-,TRBV28,-,TRBJ1-6,15,TGTGCCAGCGATGTGGGAGACGGGTCTAACTCACCCCTCCACTTT,CASDVGDGSNSPLHF
-,TRBV6-5,TRBD1,TRBJ1-1,15,TGTGCCAGCAGGACAGGGGCCGATTCGAACACTGAAGCTTTCTTT,CASRTGADSNTEAFF
many,TRBV5-6,-,TRBJ1-5,16,TGTGCCAGCAGCTTGGCCGGGGGAGGAGGCAATCAGCCCCAGCATTTT,CASSLAGGGGNQPQHF